These T cell receptor beta chains were read from a single sample in a study of radiation and T cells in renal cell carcinoma. Repertoires were generated with immunoSEQ multiplex PCR, while TCRdb's copy carries only in-frame clones and drops some. Counted here are over 35,000 clones, 80% to 85% occurring once; the ten biggest clones make up about 30%. Sequencing used blood, obtained from a patient whose treatment included radiotherapy and nephrectomy. Source of these receptors: a woman aged 70-85 years with renal cell carcinoma. Both conserved end residues are part of each CDR3. The D gene is left open where the match is weak. Where a row states a size, it is once, few, many or the class of an expanded clone; other rows omit it.

D	V	size	J	DNA	CDR3
.	TRBV18	.	TRBJ2-7	TGTGCCAGCTCAGCACCCCACGGGGGGCCCTACGAGCAGTACTTC	CASSAPHGGPYEQYF
TRBD2	TRBV5-1	.	TRBJ2-1	TGCGCCAGCAGCTTGTTTCGCGAGCGGGAGTTGGGTGAGCAGTTCTTC	CASSLFRERELGEQFF
.	TRBV9	.	TRBJ2-1	TGTGCCAGCAGCCCAGGGGTGAATGAGCAGTTCTTC	CASSPGVNEQFF
TRBD2	TRBV7-3	.	TRBJ2-1	TGTGCCAGCAGCTTAATGGGAGCTAGCGGGTCTAATGAGCAGTTCTTC	CASSLMGASGSNEQFF
.	TRBV20-1	.	TRBJ2-7	TGCAGTGCTAGAAGGGGATACGAGCAGTACTTC	CSARRGYEQYF
TRBD1	TRBV11-2	.	TRBJ2-7	TGTGCCAGCAGCCCGGGACAGGGGTCCTACGAGCAGTACTTC	CASSPGQGSYEQYF
.	TRBV7-9	.	TRBJ2-7	TGTGCCAGCAGCTTTTCCCGCGAGCAGTACTTC	CASSFSREQYF
TRBD1	TRBV2	.	TRBJ1-5	TGTGCCAGCGAGGGGGTTGGGACAGGGGGCGCATCCCAGCCCCAGCATTTT	CASEGVGTGGASQPQHF
.	TRBV16	.	TRBJ2-4	TGTGCCAGCAGCCAACAGGGCTTCCCGAACATTCAGTACTTC	CASSQQGFPNIQYF
.	TRBV20-1	.	TRBJ2-1	TGCAGTGCTAGAATCTTGGATGAGCAGTTCTTC	CSARILDEQFF
.	TRBV7-7	.	TRBJ2-1	TGTGCCAGCAGCTTAGAGGGAAACTACAATGAGCAGTTCTTC	CASSLEGNYNEQFF
TRBD1	TRBV19	.	TRBJ2-3	TGTGCCAGTAGTGGGGGATCCGGGACAGGGGAAGATACGCAGTATTTT	CASSGGSGTGEDTQYF
TRBD2	TRBV5-1	.	TRBJ2-1	TGCGCCAGCAGCCGCTCGACTAGCGGGAGGGTAAATGAGCAGTTCTTC	CASSRSTSGRVNEQFF
.	TRBV7-8	.	TRBJ2-6	TGTGCCAGCAGCCGTCCCGGGGGACAAATCTCTGGGGCCAACGTCCTGACTTTC	CASSRPGGQISGANVLTF
TRBD1	TRBV10-3	.	TRBJ2-2	TGTGCCATCAGTGAGTCCCCATCCGGGACAGTGAACACCGGGGAGCTGTTTTTT	CAISESPSGTVNTGELFF
TRBD1	TRBV18	.	TRBJ2-4	TGTGCCAGCTCACCGGGACAGGGGACGGCCAAAAACATTCAGTACTTC	CASSPGQGTAKNIQYF
.	TRBV9	.	TRBJ2-3	TGTGCCAGCAGCGTAGATGGCCCCGGTACGCAGTATTTT	CASSVDGPGTQYF
.	TRBV7-2	.	TRBJ1-3	TGTGCCAGCAGCTTAGCGCAGGGTACGGGCGGAAACACCATATATTTT	CASSLAQGTGGNTIYF
TRBD2	TRBV7-2	.	TRBJ2-3	TGTGCCAGCAGCCGGGGGACTAGCGGGAGACGGGGGACAGATACGCAGTATTTT	CASSRGTSGRRGTDTQYF
.	TRBV19	.	TRBJ1-4	TGTGCCAGTGGGCTAGACAGCGCAACTAATGAAAAACTGTTTTTT	CASGLDSATNEKLFF
TRBD1	TRBV5-1	.	TRBJ1-1	TGCGCCAGCAGCTGGACCGGGACAGGGGGGGACACTGAAGCTTTCTTT	CASSWTGTGGDTEAFF
.	TRBV7-9	.	TRBJ2-7	TGTGCCAGCAGCTACGGGGACGAGCAGTACTTC	CASSYGDEQYF
.	TRBV2	.	TRBJ2-5	TGTGCCAGCAGTGAAGGGGATGAGACCCAGTACTTC	CASSEGDETQYF
TRBD2	TRBV5-1	.	TRBJ2-1	TGCGCCAGCAGCGCACTAGCGGGAGGGTCTAATGAGCAGTTCTTC	CASSALAGGSNEQFF
.	TRBV5-1	.	TRBJ2-2	TGCGCCAGCAGCTTTTCCCAGACCAGTATAGCCGGGGAGCTGTTTTTT	CASSFSQTSIAGELFF
.	TRBV9	.	TRBJ2-3	TGTGCCAGCAGCGATGGGACCCCCACAGATACGCAGTATTTT	CASSDGTPTDTQYF
.	TRBV6-1	.	TRBJ2-5	TGTGCCAGCAGGCCCACTAGGATGGAGACCCAGTACTTC	CASRPTRMETQYF
TRBD1	TRBV5-1	.	TRBJ1-4	TGCGCCAGCAGCTTAGGGGGCCAGATTAATGAAAAACTGTTTTTT	CASSLGGQINEKLFF
.	TRBV6-5	.	TRBJ2-7	TGTGCCAGCAGTTACTCGCGGGTGGGGGAGCAGTACTTC	CASSYSRVGEQYF
.	TRBV5-5	.	TRBJ2-7	TGTGCCAGCAGCTGGGACCTGGGCTACGAGCAGTACTTC	CASSWDLGYEQYF
.	TRBV11-2	.	TRBJ2-2	TGTGCCAGCAGCTCCCGAGACGGGAAAACCGGGGAGCTGTTTTTT	CASSSRDGKTGELFF
.	TRBV6-1	.	TRBJ2-3	TGTGCCAGCAGTGAAAGGGACTCCACAGATACGCAGTATTTT	CASSERDSTDTQYF
.	TRBV5-6	.	TRBJ2-2	TGTGCCAGCAGTAGGGGACCCGGGGAGCTGTTTTTT	CASSRGPGELFF
.	TRBV4-2	.	TRBJ1-3	TGTGCCAGCAGCCAAGATTTCGCGGCTGGAAACACCATATATTTT	CASSQDFAAGNTIYF
.	TRBV4-1	.	TRBJ1-3	TGCGCCAGCAGCCAAGCGGGACAACCATTCTCTGGAAACACCATATATTTT	CASSQAGQPFSGNTIYF
.	TRBV6-6	.	TRBJ2-5	TGTGCCAGCTCCCGTGACGACAGAGAGACCCAGTACTTC	CASSRDDRETQYF
.	TRBV7-6	.	TRBJ1-3	TGTGCCAGCAGCTTAGAAGGAACTGGAAACACCATATATTTT	CASSLEGTGNTIYF
TRBD2	TRBV6-5	.	TRBJ2-5	TGTGCCAGCAGTTACTCGAGGCTAGCGGGAGAAGAGACCCAGTACTTC	CASSYSRLAGEETQYF
.	TRBV7-2	.	TRBJ1-3	TGTGCCAGCAGCTTATTTGGAAACACCATATATTTT	CASSLFGNTIYF
.	TRBV7-9	few	TRBJ1-2	TGTGCCAGCAGCCCCGGCAGGGAAGATGGCTACACCTTC	CASSPGREDGYTF
.	TRBV18	.	TRBJ1-1	TGTGCCAGCTCACCACAAGGCAGGACCGAAGCTTTCTTT	CASSPQGRTEAFF